Below, 10 T cell receptor beta chains from the same sample are listed, as sequenced in a study of control samples from healthy donors and cancer patients. This table comes from immunoSEQ multiplex PCR, and its TCRdb copy is limited to in-frame clones, with some not included. This sample has roughly 100,000 clones; around 90% occur once, and the top ten carry around 3%. The material sequenced was blood. The receptors shown here come from a human donor in good health. The donor label of this sample is uncertain.

This sequence joins TRBV11-2 and TRBJ2-1; D is undetermined. Germline V gives CDR1 SGHAT, CDR2 FQNNGV. Trimming cost V 1 base and J 13 bases, with 8 bases left between them. The CDR3 is made up of 11 amino acids. CDR3 in amino acids: CASSLGIGQFF. CDR3 bases: TGTGCCAGCAGCTTAGGAATAGGCCAGTTCTTC.

V gene TRBV19 combines with J gene TRBJ1-1; D is ambiguous. Germline V gives CDR1 LNHDA, CDR2 SQIVND (reference sequence). V was cut by 1 base and J by 5 bases, with 11 bases left in between. The CDR3 runs 14 residues. CDR3 nucleotide sequence: TGTGCCAGTAGTATAGGAGGGCCTGGGACTGAAGCTTTCTTT. Its protein is CASSIGGPGTEAFF.

The chain is built from TRBV2 and TRBJ1-2, with TRBD1 identical over 7 bases. J was trimmed by 6 bases and V by 8 bases; bases with no gene match: 6. This CDR3 region has 12 residues. Germline loops: CDR1 SNHLY, CDR2 FYNNEI. In nucleotides, the CDR3 is TGTGCCAGCTCTTTACAGGGGAATGGCTACACCTTC. Encoded protein: CASSLQGNGYTF.

The rearrangement uses TRBV5-1 and TRBJ1-1; possibly TRBD1 for D (5 bases). Trimming left V 6 bases short and J 7 bases short, with 10 bases between. The germline V gene encodes CDR1 SGHRS and CDR2 YFSETQ. This CDR3 spans 11 amino acids. CDR3 protein: CASIGGFEAFF. CDR3 DNA: TGCGCCAGCATCGGGGGGTTTGAAGCTTTCTTT.

V is TRBV3-1 (or the pseudogene TRBV3-2) and J is TRBJ2-1; no reliable D call. The CDR3 runs to 14 residues. V gave up 2 bases and J gave up 9 bases, with 14 bases separating them. The germline V gene has CDR1 LGHDT and CDR2 YNNKEL (reference sequence). This CDR3 reads CASSQKSLRGEQFF. The CDR3 region has the DNA TGTGCCAGCAGCCAAAAAAGCTTGAGAGGTGAGCAGTTCTTC.

The chain links TRBV2 to TRBJ2-3, with D perhaps matching TRBD1 or TRBD2 (6 bases each). The CDR3 has 17 residues. V lost 1 base to trimming and J lost 6 bases, with 20 bases between them. Germline CDR1 reads SNHLY; CDR2 reads FYNNEI. As DNA, the CDR3 is TGTGCCAGCAGTGAAGAGAGGGGGGACGGCTTAAGGGATACGCAGTATTTT. Its translation: CASSEERGDGLRDTQYF.

This chain connects TRBV18 to TRBJ1-1, with D tentatively TRBD1 (5 bases). V lost 4 bases and J lost 4, with 13 bases in between. The germline V gene has CDR1 KGHSH and CDR2 LQKENI. The CDR3 is made up of 14 amino acids. DNA of the CDR3: TGTGCCAGCTCACTTGGGGCGGGGAGCACTGAAGCTTTCTTT. It translates to CASSLGAGSTEAFF.

This clone has just a few counts. The V and J genes are TRBV7-2 and TRBJ2-6; D is undetermined. This CDR3 is built from 12 residues. Deletions cut 5 bases from V and 2 bases from J, with 1 base between. In germline, CDR1 is SGHTA, CDR2 FQGNSA. CDR3 in amino acids: CASSPGANVLTF. The CDR3 DNA is TGTGCCAGCAGCCCTGGGGCCAACGTCCTGACTTTC.

V usage is TRBV10-3 and J usage is TRBJ1-3; D gene unclear. Looked up from germline, CDR1 is ENHRY and CDR2 is SYGVKD. Trimming took 6 bases from V and 0 from J, leaving 12 bases between them. CDR3 size: 15 residues. CDR3: CAIRGPGVSGNTIYF. The CDR3 DNA follows: TGTGCCATCAGGGGCCCCGGGGTCTCTGGAAACACCATATATTTT.

The chain couples TRBV18 to TRBJ2-3; 8 nucleotides agree with TRBD2. CDR1 is KGHSH and CDR2 is LQKENI in the germline V gene. The CDR3 is 15 residues long. With 3 bases clipped from V and 2 bases from J, the junction kept 4 bases outside the gene matches. DNA of the CDR3: TGTGCCAGCTCACCCGTCGGGGGGGCCACAGATACGCAGTATTTT. Encoded protein: CASSPVGGATDTQYF.